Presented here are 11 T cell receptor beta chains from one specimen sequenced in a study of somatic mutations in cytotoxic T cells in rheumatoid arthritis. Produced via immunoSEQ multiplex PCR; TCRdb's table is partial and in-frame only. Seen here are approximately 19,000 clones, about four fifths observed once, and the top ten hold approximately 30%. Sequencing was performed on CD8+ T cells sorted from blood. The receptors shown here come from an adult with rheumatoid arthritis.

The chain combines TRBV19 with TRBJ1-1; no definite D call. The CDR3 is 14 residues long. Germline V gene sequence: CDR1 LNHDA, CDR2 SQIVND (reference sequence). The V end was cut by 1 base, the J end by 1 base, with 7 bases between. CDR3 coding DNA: TGTGCCAGTAGTATAGGGTGGTCGAACACTGAAGCTTTCTTT. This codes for CASSIGWSNTEAFF.

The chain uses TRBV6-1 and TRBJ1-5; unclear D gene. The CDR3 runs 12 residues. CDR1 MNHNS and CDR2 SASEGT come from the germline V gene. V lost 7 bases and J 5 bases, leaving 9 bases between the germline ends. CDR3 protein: CASKSSDQPQHF. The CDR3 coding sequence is TGTGCCAGCAAATCTAGTGATCAGCCCCAGCATTTT.

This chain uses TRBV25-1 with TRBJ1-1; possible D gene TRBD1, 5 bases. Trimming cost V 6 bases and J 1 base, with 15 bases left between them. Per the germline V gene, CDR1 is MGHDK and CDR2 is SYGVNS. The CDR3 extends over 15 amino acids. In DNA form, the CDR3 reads TGTGCCAGCAGCGGATTAGGGGTAGGGAACACTGAAGCTTTCTTT. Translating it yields CASSGLGVGNTEAFF.

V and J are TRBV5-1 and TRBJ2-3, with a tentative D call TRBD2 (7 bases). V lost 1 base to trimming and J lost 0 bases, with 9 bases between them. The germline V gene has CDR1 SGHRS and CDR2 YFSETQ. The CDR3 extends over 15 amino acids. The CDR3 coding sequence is TGCGCCAGCAGCTTGTGGGGGGGCAGCACAGATACGCAGTATTTT. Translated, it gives CASSLWGGSTDTQYF.

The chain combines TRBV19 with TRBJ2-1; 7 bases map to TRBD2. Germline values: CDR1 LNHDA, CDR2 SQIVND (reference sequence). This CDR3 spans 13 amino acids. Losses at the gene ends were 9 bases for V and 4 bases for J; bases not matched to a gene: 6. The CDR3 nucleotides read TGTGCCAGCAGCGGGGAGGCGTACAATGAGCAGTTCTTC. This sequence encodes CASSGEAYNEQFF. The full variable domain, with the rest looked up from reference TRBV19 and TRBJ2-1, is DGGITQSPKYLFRKEGQNVTLSCEQNLNHDAMYWYRQDPGQGLRLIYYSQIVNDFQKGDIAEGYSVSREKKESFPLTVTSAQKNPTAFYLCASSGEAYNEQFFGPGTRLTVL.

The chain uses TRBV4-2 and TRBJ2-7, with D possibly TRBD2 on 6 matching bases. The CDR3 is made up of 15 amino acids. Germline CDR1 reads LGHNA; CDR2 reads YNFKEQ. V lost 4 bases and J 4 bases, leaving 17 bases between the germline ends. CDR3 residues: CASSPTTRPEYEQYF. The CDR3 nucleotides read TGTGCCAGCAGCCCCACGACTAGGCCAGAATACGAGCAGTACTTC.

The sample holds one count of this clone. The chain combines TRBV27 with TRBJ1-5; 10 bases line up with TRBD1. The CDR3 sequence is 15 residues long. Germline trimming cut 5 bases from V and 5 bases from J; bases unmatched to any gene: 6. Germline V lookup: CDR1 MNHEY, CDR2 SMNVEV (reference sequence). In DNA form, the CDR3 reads TGTGCCAGCAGTAGGGCGGGACAGGGGCATCAGCCCCAGCATTTT. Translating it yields CASSRAGQGHQPQHF.

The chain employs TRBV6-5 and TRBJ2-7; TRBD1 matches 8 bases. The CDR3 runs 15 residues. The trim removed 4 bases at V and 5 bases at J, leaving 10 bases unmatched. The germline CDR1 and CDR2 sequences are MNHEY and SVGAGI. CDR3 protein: CASSSIEGTGDEQYF. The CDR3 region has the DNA TGTGCCAGCAGTTCCATCGAGGGGACAGGTGACGAGCAGTACTTC.

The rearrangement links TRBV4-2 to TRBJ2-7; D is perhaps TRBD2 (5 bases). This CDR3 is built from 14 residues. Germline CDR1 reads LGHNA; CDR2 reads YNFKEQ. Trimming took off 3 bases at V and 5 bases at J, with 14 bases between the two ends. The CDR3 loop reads CASSQVTRTHEQYF. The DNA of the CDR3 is TGTGCCAGCAGCCAGGTTACTAGGACTCACGAGCAGTACTTC.

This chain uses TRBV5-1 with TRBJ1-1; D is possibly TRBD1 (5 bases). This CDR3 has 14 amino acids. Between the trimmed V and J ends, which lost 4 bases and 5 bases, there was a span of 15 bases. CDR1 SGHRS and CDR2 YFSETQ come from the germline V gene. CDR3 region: CASSSQGGATEAFF. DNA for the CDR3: TGCGCCAGCAGCAGTCAGGGTGGGGCGACTGAAGCTTTCTTT.

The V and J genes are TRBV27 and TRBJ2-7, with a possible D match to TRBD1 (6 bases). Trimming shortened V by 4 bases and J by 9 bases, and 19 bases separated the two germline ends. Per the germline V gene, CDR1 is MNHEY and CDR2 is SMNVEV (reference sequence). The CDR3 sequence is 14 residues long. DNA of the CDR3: TGTGCCAGCAGTTCCACCGGGACACCTGTAGGGCAGTACTTC. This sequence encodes CASSSTGTPVGQYF.